This entry describes one T cell receptor beta chain. These data come from a study of blood T cell repertoires in COVID-19. Turning to the study itself: The United States, Italy and Spain were the sources of the acute and convalescent COVID-19 samples.

The assay was immunoSEQ multiplex PCR, and TCRdb's table has in-frame clones only and misses some. The sample includes some 200,000 clones, around 84% seen only once; the top ten take 2.5% to 3%. Sequences were obtained from peripheral blood. The sequence was collected from a man aged 35 to 55 with active or convalescent COVID-19.

The chain's CDR3 is CAWSVQRTSGGASRETQYF. In DNA form, the CDR3 reads TGTGCCTGGAGTGTACAAAGGACTAGCGGGGGGGCTAGTAGAGAGACCCAGTACTTC. V and J are TRBV30 and TRBJ2-5; TRBD2 matches at 15 bases. Germline V gene data show CDR1 as GTSNPN and CDR2 as SVGIG (reference sequence). V was clipped by 0 bases and J by 4 bases; unmatched bases: 12. CDR3 length: 19 amino acids.